Listed below are T cell receptor beta chains from one sample, sequenced in a study of T cell clonotyping in hematopoietic cell transplantation. Here immunoSEQ multiplex PCR was the method, and the copy in TCRdb shows in-frame clones only, minus some. The sample has about 27,000 clones, 70% to 75% seen once; the top ten hold 5% to 6.5%. The specimen comprised peripheral blood mononuclear cells, sampled before stem cell transplant. These receptors came from a man over 45 with myelodysplastic syndrome. Some clones in this sample may be carry-over from other donors' samples. Each CDR3 is given with its conserved first and last residue. The order of the fields is clone size, J gene, V gene, D gene, CDR3 DNA, CDR3 protein. D genes are given only for firm matches. Only some rows state a clone size, as once, few, many or a class for expanded clones.

>few|TRBJ2-2|TRBV27|TRBD2
TGTGCCAGCAGTCCTTCTTCCCCTGGGAGGGGCACCGGGGAGCTGTTTTTT
CASSPSSPGRGTGELFF
>NA|TRBJ2-7|TRBV2|NA
TGTGCCAGCAGCAGACCCTCCTACGAGCAGTACTTC
CASSRPSYEQYF
>NA|TRBJ1-2|TRBV30|NA
TGTGCCTGGAGTGTAGCTACGTTAAGCTATGGCTACACCTTC
CAWSVATLSYGYTF
>NA|TRBJ2-3|TRBV4-1|NA
TGCGCCAGCAGTCTCGTCGGGGGCGGCACAGATACGCAGTATTTT
CASSLVGGGTDTQYF
>NA|TRBJ2-1|TRBV6-5|TRBD2
TGTGCCAGCAGTTACTTTCGCGGGAGCCACAATGAGCAGTTCTTC
CASSYFRGSHNEQFF
>NA|TRBJ2-3|TRBV10-3|NA
TGTGCCATCAGTGTCGGGTCTACGACCACAGATACGCAGTATTTT
CAISVGSTTTDTQYF
>NA|TRBJ1-5|TRBV30|NA
TGTGCCTGGAGTTCTGGGGAGTATCAGCCCCAGCATTTT
CAWSSGEYQPQHF
>once|TRBJ1-2|TRBV30|NA
TGTGCCTGGAGGGACCGGACGAAGGCGAGCCACTATGGCTACACCTTC
CAWRDRTKASHYGYTF
>NA|TRBJ1-1|TRBV28|NA
TGTGCCAGCAGTTTGATCGGGGGGAACACTGAAGCTTTCTTT
CASSLIGGNTEAFF
>NA|TRBJ1-2|TRBV19|NA
TGTGCCAGTACCCTTGAGCAAGGCAGCCTGATTTATGGCTACACCTTC
CASTLEQGSLIYGYTF
>few|TRBJ2-1|TRBV7-9|TRBD1
TGTGCCAGCAGCCACTATGGACAGGGGTACAATGAGCAGTTCTTC
CASSHYGQGYNEQFF
>NA|TRBJ2-2|TRBV2|NA
TGTGCCAGCGGGGATGTATCGAACACCGGGGAGCTGTTTTTT
CASGDVSNTGELFF
>NA|TRBJ1-5|TRBV2|NA
TGTGCCAGCAGTGCGGGGGGAATGGGTCAGCCCCAGCATTTT
CASSAGGMGQPQHF
>few|TRBJ1-4|TRBV6-5|NA
TGTGCCAGCAGTTCCAAGCCCAACACCCCTCTCCGTGTACTGTTTTTT
CASSSKPNTPLRVLFF
>once|TRBJ2-7|TRBV28|TRBD1
TGTGCCAGCAGCTCCGGGACAGGGACTATCTACGAGCAGTACTTC
CASSSGTGTIYEQYF
>NA|TRBJ2-5|TRBV10-3|NA
TGTGCCATCAGTGTAAAGGGAAGACAAGAGACCCAGTACTTC
CAISVKGRQETQYF
>NA|TRBJ2-4|TRBV2|TRBD1
TGTGCCAGCAGCCCCCGACAGGGGCGGGTGGACATTCAGTACTTC
CASSPRQGRVDIQYF
>NA|TRBJ1-5|TRBV9|NA
TGTGCCAGCAGCTCAGGACTGAGTAGCAATCAGCCCCAGCATTTT
CASSSGLSSNQPQHF
>NA|TRBJ2-5|TRBV5-1|TRBD2
TGCGCCAGCAGCTTGGCACAAGCGGGGCAAGAGACCCAGTACTTC
CASSLAQAGQETQYF
>medium-sized|TRBJ2-7|TRBV6-5|TRBD2
TGTGCCAGCAGTTACTCTACTAGCGGGCCCTACGAGCAGTACTTC
CASSYSTSGPYEQYF
>NA|TRBJ2-7|TRBV9|NA
TGTGCCAGCAGCGTAGCTCTGGACGGGAAGCCCTCCTACAAGCAGTACTTC
CASSVALDGKPSYKQYF
>NA|TRBJ2-5|TRBV20-1|NA
TGCAGTGCCGGGGAACAAGAGACCCAGTACTTC
CSAGEQETQYF
>NA|TRBJ1-1|TRBV28|NA
TGTGCCAGCAGTTTAAGGGACACTGAAGCTTTCTTT
CASSLRDTEAFF
>few|TRBJ1-2|TRBV30|TRBD1
TGTGCCTGGAGAGTTTTTAGGGACAGAGACTATGGCTACACCTTC
CAWRVFRDRDYGYTF
>NA|TRBJ2-2|TRBV7-9|NA
TGTGCCAGCAGCTTCGTTGGTAACGGGGAGCTGTTTTTT
CASSFVGNGELFF